This T cell receptor (beta chain) was identified during a study of T-cell reconstitution after alpha-beta-depleted transplantation in children. This clonotype was detected many times. For TCRbeta, the library was prepared with unique molecular identifiers. Using its own MiXCR run on the PCR reads, TCRdb lists one record per CDR3 protein. This sample has 350,000 to 400,000 distinct CDR3 sequences, with roughly 14% found just once. The CDR3 consists of 16 residues. V shed 0 bases and J shed 7 bases, with 16 bases lying between them. The germline CDR1 and CDR2 sequences are LNHNV and YYDKDF (reference sequence).

The TCR originated in a human donor who donated a stem cell graft to a child with Fanconi anemia. This material consisted of PBMCs, taken from the stem cell graft. The V and J genes are TRBV15 and TRBJ1-5; possible D gene TRBD1, 5 bases. The CDR3 region is CATSRDRAGFGQPQHF. The CDR3 DNA reads as TGTGCCACCAGCAGAGATCGGGCAGGGTTCGGACAGCCCCAGCATTTT.